Given below is one T cell receptor beta chain in context. The length of the CDR3 is 18 residues. Germline CDR1 is LGHDT and CDR2 is YNNKEL (reference sequence). Trimming cost V 1 base and J 0 bases, with 17 bases left between them. This sample is drawn from a study of CD8 T cells in Susac syndrome. TCR beta from blood CD8+ and CD4+ T cells was sequenced. The multiple sclerosis controls were treatment-naive patients affected by stable or active relapsing-remitting disease. FACS enriched CD8+ TEMRA cells, while bulk CD8+ and CD4+ were negatively isolated. An amount of RNA that ranged from roughly 0.5 to 1 ug was reverse transcribed with random hexamers. Amplification of TCR beta CDR3 used immunoSEQ multiplex PCR across 54 Vbeta and 13 Jbeta. TCRdb fed the immunoSEQ multiplex PCR reads into MiXCR, producing one record per CDR3 protein. The sample lists around 220,000 distinct CDR3 sequences, about 94% occurring once.

The origin of this receptor is a human donor with multiple sclerosis. The chain links TRBV3-1 to TRBJ2-3; D is perhaps TRBD2 (6 bases). The sample comprised CD8+ T cells from PBMCs. This chain's CDR3 is CASSQARIAEFSTDTQYF. CDR3 in DNA: TGTGCCAGCAGCCAAGCGAGAATAGCGGAGTTTAGCACAGATACGCAGTATTTT.